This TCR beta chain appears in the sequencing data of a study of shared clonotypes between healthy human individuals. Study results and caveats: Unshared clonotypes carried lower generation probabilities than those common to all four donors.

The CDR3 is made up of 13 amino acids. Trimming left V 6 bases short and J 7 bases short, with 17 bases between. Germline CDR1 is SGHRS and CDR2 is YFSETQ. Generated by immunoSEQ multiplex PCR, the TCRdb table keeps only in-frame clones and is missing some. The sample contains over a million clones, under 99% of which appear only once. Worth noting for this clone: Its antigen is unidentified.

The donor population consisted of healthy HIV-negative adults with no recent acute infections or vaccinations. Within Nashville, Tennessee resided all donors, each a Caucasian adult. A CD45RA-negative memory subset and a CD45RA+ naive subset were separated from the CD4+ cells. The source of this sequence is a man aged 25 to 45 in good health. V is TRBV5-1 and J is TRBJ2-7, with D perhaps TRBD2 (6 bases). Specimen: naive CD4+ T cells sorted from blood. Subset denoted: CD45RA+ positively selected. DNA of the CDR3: TGCGCCAGCAAGGCCCGGGAGTCGAGTGAGCAGTACTTC. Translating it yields CASKARESSEQYF.